The clone carrying this T cell receptor (beta chain) was recorded many times. Its cognate antigen is unknown. The data were obtained in a study of human T cells and chemical hapten exposure. Looking at the study overall: The use of 2% DPC on about 2 cm by about 2 cm of upper inner arm skin constituted sensitization.

Using its own MiXCR run on the RACE reads, TCRdb lists one record per CDR3 protein. The sample contains about 51,000 distinct CDR3 sequences, roughly a tenth of which appear only once. The germline V gene has CDR1 SGHNT and CDR2 YYREEE (reference sequence). The CDR3 is made up of 12 amino acids. Between the trimmed V and J ends, which lost 4 bases and 4 bases, there was a span of 8 bases. Time point defined: pre-sensitization, week 0. Treatment in this sample: therapeutic diphenylcyclopropenone sensitization with weekly scalp DPC. The study enrolled 18 to 70-year-old alopecia patients suitable for DPC. Study-wide findings and caveats: TCRs whose frequency exceeded 1 in 1000 remained the same following DPC sensitization.

The chain joins TRBV5-4 to TRBJ2-5, with D uncertain. The sample in question was whole blood, obtained in connection with sensitization to the hapten diphenylcyclopropenone (DPC). The clonotype originates from a woman aged 40 to 50 with alopecia areata. Some clones in this sample may be carry-over from other donors' samples. The CDR3 reads CASSAEGETQYF. The DNA for the CDR3 is TGTGCCAGCAGCGCGGAAGGAGAGACCCAGTACTTC.